The 26 T cell receptor beta chains presented below share a single source sample, sequenced in a study of T cell responses to AZD1222 COVID-19 vaccine. This table comes from immunoSEQ multiplex PCR, and its TCRdb copy is limited to in-frame clones, with some not included. The data contain some 150,000 clones, 92% of them singletons. Sequencing was performed on peripheral blood, taken on day 0 of MenACWY control vaccination. These receptors all come from an adult in good health.

The chain links TRBV10-3 to TRBJ2-1; TRBD2 is a possible D gene (6 bases). V was clipped by 7 bases and J by 5 bases, with 12 bases between them. Germline CDR1 and CDR2: ENHRY and SYGVKD. This CDR3 region has 13 residues. CDR3 in amino acids: CAITGDPNNEQFF. In DNA form, the CDR3 reads TGTGCCATCACGGGAGACCCAAACAATGAGCAGTTCTTC.

The V call is TRBV10-2, the J call TRBJ2-7; no clear D gene. This CDR3 is 13 amino acids long. Germline values: CDR1 WSHSY, CDR2 SAAADI. V lost 2 bases and J lost 1, with 6 bases in between. CDR3 sequence: CASSERRSYEQYF. The CDR3 nucleotides read TGCGCCAGCAGTGAGAGGAGATCCTACGAGCAGTACTTC.

The rearrangement uses TRBV15 and TRBJ2-7; 8 positions agree with TRBD2. Germline loops: CDR1 LNHNV, CDR2 YYDKDF (reference sequence). Trimming removed 5 bases from V and 3 bases from J; junction bases left unmatched: 9. This CDR3 region has 15 residues. The CDR3 is CATSLRSGRIYEQYF. The CDR3 DNA follows: TGTGCCACCAGCTTGCGGAGCGGGAGAATCTACGAGCAGTACTTC.

The chain is built from TRBV10-2 and TRBJ2-7, with D maybe TRBD1 (6 bases). V lost 10 bases and J 3 bases, leaving 19 bases between the germline ends. Germline CDR1 is WSHSY and CDR2 is SAAADI. The CDR3 sequence is 14 residues long. The CDR3, as DNA: TGCGCCACCATGGACAGACCTACGATCTACGAGCAGTACTTC. It translates to CATMDRPTIYEQYF.

The chain recombines TRBV10-1 with TRBJ1-5, with a possible D match to TRBD1 (5 bases). The CDR3 length is 13 residues. CDR1 WNHNN and CDR2 SYGVQD come from the germline V gene (reference sequence). Deletions cut 7 bases from V and 3 bases from J, with 10 bases between. CDR3 DNA: TGCGCCAGCATCGACAGCTCCAATCAGCCCCAGCATTTT. Protein sequence: CASIDSSNQPQHF.

The chain is built from TRBV4-3 and TRBJ1-4; TRBD1 is a possible D gene (5 bases). Deletions cut 1 base from V and 2 bases from J, with 14 bases between. This CDR3 region has 17 residues. The germline V gene encodes CDR1 LGHNA and CDR2 YSLEER. CDR3 amino acids: CASSQGLGALTNEKLFF. The CDR3 nucleotides are TGCGCCAGCAGCCAAGGGTTAGGGGCGCTTACTAATGAAAAACTGTTTTTT.

The V call is TRBV24-1, the J call TRBJ2-7, with a tentative D call TRBD1 (5 bases). Germline assignment: CDR1 KGHDR and CDR2 SFDVKD. The CDR3 spans 13 residues. Deletions cut 4 bases from V and 3 bases from J, with 9 bases between. Here the CDR3 DNA reads TGTGCCACCAGTGAAGCAGGGATCTACGAGCAGTACTTC. It is translated as CATSEAGIYEQYF.

The chain employs TRBV23-1 and TRBJ1-5, with D maybe TRBD1 (5 bases). TRBV23-1 is an ORF for which the function is uncertain. Trimming shortened V by 4 bases and J by 0 bases, and 19 bases separated the two germline ends. The length of the CDR3 is 18 residues. This chain's CDR3 is CASSPPGEAGNSNQPQHF. The CDR3 coding sequence is TGCGCCAGCAGTCCCCCGGGGGAGGCAGGTAATAGCAATCAGCCCCAGCATTTT.

This sequence joins TRBV19 and TRBJ2-7; D not certain. Trimming removed 3 bases at V and 5 bases at J, with 8 bases between. Per germline, CDR1 LNHDA and CDR2 SQIVND (reference sequence). This CDR3 region has 12 residues. The CDR3 loop is CASSIGKNEQYF. CDR3 in DNA: TGTGCCAGTAGTATTGGGAAAAACGAGCAGTACTTC.

J is TRBJ2-5 and V is TRBV5-1, with TRBD1 matching 8 bases. V was clipped by 4 bases and J by 6 bases; unmatched bases: 8. This CDR3 spans 14 amino acids. Per germline, CDR1 SGHRS and CDR2 YFSETQ. CDR3 sequence: CASSPGQERQTQYF. CDR3 in DNA: TGCGCCAGCAGCCCGGGACAGGAAAGACAGACCCAGTACTTC.

CDR3 region: CASSLQGDIYNEQFF. The CDR3 DNA reads TGCGCCAGCAGCTTGCAGGGGGATATATACAATGAGCAGTTCTTC. V usage is TRBV5-1 and J usage is TRBJ2-1; 7 bases are shared with TRBD1. With V trimmed by 1 base and J by 4 bases, 5 bases remained unmatched. The CDR3 length is 15 residues. Per the germline V gene, CDR1 is SGHRS and CDR2 is YFSETQ.

The chain couples TRBV5-3 to TRBJ2-7; either TRBD1 or TRBD2 may fit D (5 bases each). TRBV5-3 is an open reading frame whose function is uncertain. Trimming left V 5 bases short and J 2 bases short, with 14 bases between. The CDR3 sequence is 14 residues long. CDR3 sequence reads: CARRRGRLAYEQYF. In nucleotides, the CDR3 is TGTGCCAGAAGGAGGGGACGTCTAGCCTACGAGCAGTACTTC.

The CDR3 region is CASSEMYPGTKTQYF. As DNA, the CDR3 is TGTGCCAGCAGTGAAATGTACCCCGGGACCAAGACCCAGTACTTC. The rearrangement links TRBV6-1 to TRBJ2-5; D is possibly TRBD1 or TRBD2 (5 bases each). This CDR3 spans 15 amino acids. V dropped 2 bases and J dropped 6 bases, with 16 bases sitting between them. Germline V gives CDR1 MNHNS, CDR2 SASEGT.

The gene calls are TRBV28 and TRBJ1-4, with TRBD1 identical over 7 bases. J gave up 5 bases and V 3 bases, and 9 bases lay outside the gene matches. The CDR3 consists of 16 residues. Germline V gene data show CDR1 as MDHEN and CDR2 as SYDVKM. The CDR3 protein is CASSFRDGRGNEKLFF. DNA of the CDR3: TGTGCCAGCAGTTTCCGGGACGGCAGGGGGAATGAAAAACTGTTTTTT.

The chain recombines TRBV7-2 with TRBJ1-2, with D perhaps TRBD1 (6 bases). This CDR3 comprises 15 residues. V lost 3 bases to trimming and J lost 2 bases, with 13 bases between them. Germline V gene lookup returns CDR1 SGHTA and CDR2 FQGNSA. This chain's CDR3 is CASSFGGGINYGYTF. As DNA, the CDR3 is TGTGCCAGCAGCTTCGGAGGGGGTATCAACTATGGCTACACCTTC.

The gene calls are TRBV7-9 and TRBJ2-1, with a tentative D call TRBD1 (6 bases). Germline CDR1 and CDR2: SEHNR and FQNEAQ (reference sequence). CDR3 length: 14 residues. Trimming took off 4 bases at V and 5 bases at J, with 12 bases between the two ends. The CDR3: CASSYSGTNNEQFF. The CDR3 DNA reads TGTGCCAGCAGCTACTCCGGGACAAACAATGAGCAGTTCTTC.

This clone has a single count. The V gene is TRBV30, the J gene TRBJ1-1; a weak D match, TRBD1 (5 bases). Deletions cut 7 bases from V and 5 bases from J, with 11 bases between. The CDR3 loop spans 11 amino acids. Looked up from germline, CDR1 is GTSNPN and CDR2 is SVGIG (reference sequence). The CDR3: CASQTGTEAFF. The CDR3 DNA reads TGTGCCTCACAAACAGGTACTGAAGCTTTCTTT.

The chain uses TRBV5-1 and TRBJ2-1; 8 bases line up with TRBD2. Germline CDR1 reads SGHRS; CDR2 reads YFSETQ. This CDR3 spans 16 amino acids. Unmatched junction bases numbered 8, after V lost 4 bases and J lost 2 bases. The CDR3 is CASSALSGNTYNEQFF. The DNA of the CDR3 is TGCGCCAGCAGCGCTCTTAGCGGGAACACCTACAATGAGCAGTTCTTC.

This chain connects TRBV2 to TRBJ2-3; 15 bases agree with TRBD2. Germline CDR1 SNHLY, CDR2 FYNNEI. The CDR3 contains 17 residues. V was pared by 5 bases and J by 0 bases, with 3 bases of the junction left unmatched. CDR3 in amino acids: CASSQGTSGGSTDTQYF. The CDR3 nucleotides read TGTGCCAGCAGTCAGGGGACTAGCGGGGGGAGCACAGATACGCAGTATTTT.

The CDR3 is CAGRRAYEQYF. The CDR3 nucleotides read TGTGCCGGTCGTCGGGCCTACGAGCAGTACTTC. This chain joins TRBV2 and TRBJ2-7; D ambiguous. CDR1 is SNHLY, CDR2 FYNNEI, per germline. The length of the CDR3 is 11 residues. Trimming removed 11 bases at V and 2 bases at J, with 10 bases between. The full variable domain, with the rest looked up from reference TRBV2 and TRBJ2-7, is EPEVTQTPSHQVTQMGQEVILRCVPISNHLYFYWYRQILGQKVEFLVSFYNNEISEKSEIFDDQFSVERPDGSNFTLKIRSTKLEDSAMYFCAGRRAYEQYFGPGTRLTVT.

The genes are TRBV10-1 and TRBJ2-7; the D gene is possibly TRBD2 (5 bases). CDR3 size: 15 residues. CDR1 is WNHNN and CDR2 is SYGVQD in the germline V gene (reference sequence). V was trimmed by 2 bases and J by 5 bases, leaving 16 bases between them. CDR3 nucleotides: TGCGCCAGCAGTGAGAATTTAGGAGGATCCCACGAGCAGTACTTC. The encoded protein is CASSENLGGSHEQYF.

This rearrangement joins TRBV20-1 to TRBJ2-6; D is ambiguous. The CDR3 consists of 12 residues. V gave up 3 bases and J gave up 1 base, with 1 base separating them. The V gene's germline CDR1 is DFQATT and CDR2 SNEGSKA (reference sequence). CDR3 nucleotides: TGCAGTGCTAGTTCTGGGGCCAACGTCCTGACTTTC. Translating it yields CSASSGANVLTF.

The chain employs TRBV6-5 and TRBJ1-3; D is unclear. Trimming took 7 bases from V and 6 from J, leaving 16 bases between them. Germline CDR1 is MNHEY and CDR2 is SVGAGI. The CDR3 is 14 residues long. CDR3 nucleotides: TGTGCCAGCACCGAGAGGCATTTCGAAAACACCATATATTTT. Protein product: CASTERHFENTIYF.

V usage is TRBV5-1 and J usage is TRBJ2-3; D gene uncertain. This CDR3 has 14 residues. V dropped 0 bases and J dropped 3 bases, with 8 bases sitting between them. CDR1 is SGHRS and CDR2 is YFSETQ in the germline V gene. CDR3 loop: CASSLAEQTDTQYF. In nucleotides, the CDR3 is TGCGCCAGCAGCTTGGCTGAGCAAACAGATACGCAGTATTTT.

J is TRBJ1-2 and V is TRBV19; the D is unclear. Germline assignment: CDR1 LNHDA and CDR2 SQIVND (reference sequence). The CDR3 sequence is 15 residues long. V was shortened by 3 bases and J by 8 bases, with 19 bases between the two germline ends. DNA for the CDR3: TGTGCCAGTAGTATGTTAGACCCCACGGTAGGCGGCTACACCTTC. The encoded protein is CASSMLDPTVGGYTF.

V is TRBV9 and J is TRBJ2-2; no firm D call. Trimming stripped 6 bases from V and 1 base from J, with 4 bases between. The CDR3 covers 12 residues. CDR1 SGDLS and CDR2 YYNGEE come from the germline V gene. Here the CDR3 reads CASTVNTGELFF. The CDR3 nucleotides are TGTGCCAGCACGGTGAACACCGGGGAGCTGTTTTTT.